One and the same sample provided the 16 T cell receptor beta chains below, sequenced in a study of siplizumab effects on memory and regulatory T cells (dated by TCRdb to about 2019). The library came from the immunoSEQ multiplex PCR assay. In TCRdb, the immuneACCESS table is reduced to in-frame sequences with V and J assigned. These tables do not hold every clone; where another copy was compared, an unresolved V gene accounts for under half, and the others remain unexplained. This sample gives over 100,000 clones in total; about 90% of them show up just once. Of the sample, 0.75% falls within the top ten clones. The specimen sequenced was Tregs sorted from blood. Receptor source: a human donor in good health.

CDR3 bases: TGTGCCAGCAGTTTGGGGGGGACAGCTAATGAAAAACTGTTTTTT. Protein sequence: CASSLGGTANEKLFF. The chain recombines TRBV2 with TRBJ1-4; 7 bases agree with TRBD1. Germline CDR1 and CDR2: SNHLY and FYNNEI. This CDR3 is 15 amino acids long. V lost 5 bases, J lost 3 bases, and 6 bases stayed unmatched.

This clone showed up just once. The V gene is TRBV25-1, the J gene TRBJ2-1; TRBD2 matches at 10 bases. V lost 5 bases to trimming and J lost 10 bases; unmatched junction nucleotides: 11. The CDR3 covers 15 residues. Germline V lookup: CDR1 MGHDK, CDR2 SYGVNS. CDR3: CASSPLAGGPLEQFF. The CDR3 DNA reads TGTGCCAGCAGTCCCTTAGCGGGAGGTCCCTTGGAGCAGTTCTTC.

V usage is TRBV19 and J usage is TRBJ2-5; 8 bases are a match to TRBD2. The CDR3 has 14 residues. Germline V gene lookup returns CDR1 LNHDA and CDR2 SQIVND (reference sequence). V lost 5 bases to trimming and J lost 5 bases; unmatched junction nucleotides: 7. The CDR3 region has the DNA TGTGCCAGTAGTGCCCAAAGCGGGAGCGAGACCCAGTACTTC. It specifies CASSAQSGSETQYF.

The CDR3 spells CASSLQGLGNQPQHF. CDR3 sequence (DNA): TGTGCCAGTAGCCTTCAGGGTTTGGGGAATCAGCCCCAGCATTTT. The chain carries TRBV19 and TRBJ1-5; the D gene is possibly TRBD1 (5 bases). Germline assignment: CDR1 LNHDA and CDR2 SQIVND (reference sequence). Trimming stripped 6 bases from V and 4 bases from J, with 16 bases between. The CDR3 has 15 amino acids.

The chain employs TRBV5-1 and TRBJ2-3; no reliable D call. V dropped 1 base and J dropped 5 bases, with 11 bases sitting between them. The CDR3 extends over 14 amino acids. From germline, CDR1 is SGHRS and CDR2 YFSETQ. CDR3 amino acids: CASSLSSEIDTQYF. The CDR3 nucleotides read TGCGCCAGCAGCTTGTCCTCCGAGATAGATACGCAGTATTTT.

The chain recombines TRBV19 with TRBJ2-3; D is perhaps TRBD1 or TRBD2 (5 bases each). The V end lost 4 bases, the J end lost 4 bases, and 12 bases lay between the germline ends. The length of the CDR3 is 14 residues. Germline V gene lookup returns CDR1 LNHDA and CDR2 SQIVND (reference sequence). DNA for the CDR3: TGTGCCAGTAGTAGAGGGGCGCGCCCAGATACGCAGTATTTT. Translation gives CASSRGARPDTQYF.

The chain couples TRBV7-8 to TRBJ2-5; perhaps TRBD2 as D (5 bases). Germline values: CDR1 SGHVS, CDR2 FQNEAQ. V shed 6 bases and J shed 5 bases, with 16 bases lying between them. This CDR3 spans 14 amino acids. The DNA of the CDR3 is TGTGCCAGCAGGGGCACTAGTACCTTTGAGACCCAGTACTTC. Translated: CASRGTSTFETQYF.

This rearrangement joins TRBV29-1 to TRBJ2-6; tentatively, D is TRBD1 (6 bases). V lost 7 bases, J lost 2 bases, and 18 bases lay in between. CDR1 is SQVTM, CDR2 ANQGSEA, per germline. The CDR3 extends over 16 amino acids. CDR3 sequence (DNA): TGCAGCGCCCAGACCCCAGGGGAAACTGGGGCCAACGTCCTGACTTTC. This sequence encodes CSAQTPGETGANVLTF.

The chain couples TRBV6-1 to TRBJ2-1; tentatively, D is TRBD1 (5 bases). CDR3 size: 13 residues. The V and J ends lost 10 bases and 1 base respectively, with 11 bases between them. CDR1 and CDR2 from the germline V gene are MNHNS and SASEGT. CDR3 DNA sequence: TGTGCCACCTATACAGGATCCTACAATGAGCAGTTCTTC. Its protein is CATYTGSYNEQFF.

The chain uses TRBV6-5 and TRBJ1-1; no firm D call. V dropped 2 bases and J dropped 3 bases, with 7 bases sitting between them. Per germline, CDR1 MNHEY and CDR2 SVGAGI. This CDR3 contains 13 residues. The CDR3: CASSYVADTEAFF. The CDR3, as DNA: TGTGCCAGCAGTTACGTCGCGGACACTGAAGCTTTCTTT.

The J gene is TRBJ2-3, the V gene TRBV9; 8 positions agree with TRBD2. V was pared by 0 bases and J by 4 bases, with 13 bases of the junction left unmatched. CDR1 and CDR2 from the germline V gene are SGDLS and YYNGEE. The CDR3 totals 18 residues. CDR3 region: CASSVGPAGARRADTQYF. The CDR3 region has the DNA TGTGCCAGCAGCGTAGGCCCAGCGGGGGCCCGACGTGCAGATACGCAGTATTTT.

The chain has TRBV28 and TRBJ2-2, with D possibly called TRBD1 or TRBD2 (6 bases each). Germline V gene data show CDR1 as MDHEN and CDR2 as SYDVKM. Trimming stripped 5 bases from V and 3 bases from J, with 13 bases between. The CDR3 contains 15 residues. The CDR3 loop is CASSKGGEDTGELFF. The CDR3 nucleotides read TGTGCCAGCAGTAAGGGGGGAGAGGACACCGGGGAGCTGTTTTTT. The variable domain in full, with the rest retrieved from reference TRBV28 and TRBJ2-2, is DVKVTQSSRYLVKRTGEKVFLECVQDMDHENMFWYRQDPGLGLRLIYFSYDVKMKEKGDIPEGYSVSREKKERFSLILESASTNQTSMYLCASSKGGEDTGELFFGEGSRLTVL.

This clone appeared once. The chain joins TRBV21-1 to TRBJ2-4. TRBV21-1 is listed as a pseudogene. This CDR3 has 14 amino acids. CDR3 sequence reads: CASSKDPSLNIQYF. The CDR3 nucleotides read TGTGCCAGCAGCAAAGATCCATCGTTAAACATTCAGTACTTC.

V usage is TRBV5-1 and J usage is TRBJ2-2, with D possibly called TRBD1 or TRBD2 (6 bases each). Germline CDR1 reads SGHRS; CDR2 reads YFSETQ. V gave up 4 bases and J gave up 3 bases, with 16 bases separating them. This CDR3 is 16 amino acids long. DNA of the CDR3: TGCGCCAGCAGCCTGGGGGCGGGAATTGACACCGGGGAGCTGTTTTTT. The encoded protein is CASSLGAGIDTGELFF. The whole variable domain, filled in from reference TRBV5-1 and TRBJ2-2, reads KAGVTQTPRYLIKTRGQQVTLSCSPISGHRSVSWYQQTPGQGLQFLFEYFSETQRNKGNFPGRFSGRQFSNSRSEMNVSTLELGDSALYLCASSLGAGIDTGELFFGEGSRLTVL.

The chain carries TRBV2 and TRBJ2-1, with 8 bases fitting TRBD2. Germline lookup yields CDR1 SNHLY and CDR2 FYNNEI. Unmatched junction bases numbered 10, after V lost 6 bases and J lost 6 bases. The CDR3 has 15 amino acids. The CDR3 protein is CASSTRSGSINEQFF. The CDR3 nucleotides read TGTGCCAGCAGCACGAGGAGCGGGAGTATCAATGAGCAGTTCTTC.

The rearrangement uses TRBV6-5 and TRBJ1-2; TRBD1 is a possible D gene (5 bases). CDR3 length equals 14 residues. The ends were cut back, 1 base at V and 3 bases at J, with 9 bases in the middle. The germline V gene encodes CDR1 MNHEY and CDR2 SVGAGI. CDR3 DNA: TGTGCCAGCAGTTACTTTGGGGGTGACTATGGCTACACCTTC. Amino acids: CASSYFGGDYGYTF.